These 26 T cell receptor beta chains came from one sample sequenced in a study of blood T cells in healthy people across ages. Alongside a J-beta primer mix, a sample-barcoded 5' primer served in a second PCR lasting about 7 to 11 cycles. TCRdb ran MiXCR on the 5' RACE reads and lists one entry per CDR3 protein. The sample has 700,000 to 800,000 distinct CDR3 sequences; approximately 43% are singletons. Sequencing used blood. These receptors all come from a woman aged 55-69 years in good health.

Comments on this clonotype: This may arise from a read error, as a much more abundant clone is one base away. The V call is TRBV10-3, the J call TRBJ2-1; possible D gene TRBD2, 6 bases. Gene TRBJ2-7 matches the end of the DNA better, so the J call may be wrong. Germline loops: CDR1 ENHRY, CDR2 SYGVKD. This CDR3 contains 15 residues. The CDR3, as DNA: TGTGCCATCAGTGAGTCCGGGAGCGATTACAATGAGCAGTACTTC. Amino acids: CAISESGSDYNEQYF.

This clonotype was seen a handful of times. V usage is TRBV25-1 and J usage is TRBJ2-5; 10 positions agree with TRBD2. Trimming removed 5 bases from V and 2 bases from J; junction bases left unmatched: 5. CDR3 length: 15 residues. CDR1 and CDR2 from the germline V gene are MGHDK and SYGVNS. The CDR3 sequence: CASSLAGGMQETQYF. The CDR3 coding sequence is TGTGCCAGCAGTTTAGCGGGGGGTATGCAAGAGACCCAGTACTTC.

The sample holds a few counts of this clonotype. The J gene is TRBJ2-1, the V gene TRBV20-1; TRBD2 matches 7 bases. This CDR3 is built from 14 residues. Germline values: CDR1 DFQATT, CDR2 SNEGSKA (reference sequence). V lost 6 bases, J lost 5 bases, and 10 bases stayed unmatched. The CDR3 coding sequence is TGCAGTGCCCCCCTCAGCGGGAAAAACAATGAGCAGTTCTTC. The encoded protein is CSAPLSGKNNEQFF.

This clonotype was seen more than once but under ten times. V usage is TRBV29-1 and J usage is TRBJ1-5; tentative D call: TRBD1 (6 bases). The CDR3 totals 12 residues. The V gene lost 7 bases and the J gene lost 5 bases, with 12 bases spanning the gap. The V gene's germline CDR1 is SQVTM and CDR2 ANQGSEA. CDR3 residues: CSAGDNDQPQHF. The CDR3 nucleotides read TGCAGCGCCGGGGACAACGATCAGCCCCAGCATTTT.

This clonotype was seen a few times. The chain uses TRBV20-1 and TRBJ2-5; no definite D call. The CDR3 length is 13 residues. V gave up 5 bases and J gave up 4 bases, with 14 bases separating them. Germline V gives CDR1 DFQATT, CDR2 SNEGSKA (reference sequence). The CDR3: CSAPTTRRETQYF. The CDR3, as DNA: TGCAGTGCTCCTACTACCCGCCGAGAGACCCAGTACTTC.

CDR3 residues: CSARDGGATLAQYF. The CDR3 DNA sequence: TGCAGTGCTAGAGATGGCGGGGCGACGCTGGCCCAGTACTTC. The chain recombines TRBV20-1 with TRBJ2-5, with D possibly TRBD2 on 6 matching bases. CDR3 size: 14 residues. Deletions cut 0 bases from V and 9 bases from J, with 17 bases between. CDR1 is DFQATT, CDR2 SNEGSKA, per germline (reference sequence).

This chain uses TRBV11-2 with TRBJ2-7; 9 nucleotides match TRBD2. With 4 bases clipped from V and 8 bases from J, the junction kept 9 bases outside the gene matches. The CDR3 totals 14 residues. Germline CDR1 is SGHAT and CDR2 is FQNNGV. For the CDR3, the DNA is TGTGCCAGCAGCTCGGGGGGACTAGCTAGTCAGCAGTACTTC. It specifies CASSSGGLASQQYF. Full variable domain (rest looked up from reference TRBV11-2 and TRBJ2-7): EAGVAQSPRYKIIEKRQSVAFWCNPISGHATLYWYQQILGQGPKLLIQFQNNGVVDDSQLPKDRFSAERLKGVDSTLKIQPAKLEDSAVYLCASSSGGLASQQYFGPGTRLTVT.

This rearrangement joins TRBV20-1 to TRBJ1-5; 8 nucleotides match TRBD1. The trim removed 5 bases at V and 6 bases at J, leaving 12 bases unmatched. CDR1 DFQATT and CDR2 SNEGSKA come from the germline V gene (reference sequence). This CDR3 has 15 amino acids. CDR3 in DNA: TGCAGTGCTGAGACAGGGGTGAATCGGCTTCAGCCCCAGCATTTT. This codes for CSAETGVNRLQPQHF.

This clonotype has just a few counts. V usage is TRBV3-1 and J usage is TRBJ2-3, with 11 bases lining up with TRBD2. CDR3 length: 15 amino acids. The germline V gene has CDR1 LGHDT and CDR2 YNNKEL (reference sequence). Trimming at V came to 5 bases and at J to 3 bases, leaving 4 bases not matched to a gene. The CDR3 coding sequence is TGTGCCAGCAGCTCGACTAGCGGGGATACAGATACGCAGTATTTT. Translation gives CASSSTSGDTDTQYF.

This clonotype has more than one count but fewer than ten. This chain joins TRBV2 and TRBJ2-3; no reliable D call. CDR1 is SNHLY, CDR2 FYNNEI, per germline. The length of the CDR3 is 13 residues. The V end lost 7 bases, the J end lost 0 bases, and 8 bases lay between the germline ends. CDR3 residues: CASKITSTDTQYF. In DNA form, the CDR3 reads TGTGCCAGCAAGATTACTAGCACAGATACGCAGTATTTT.

This clonotype was picked up a small number of times. The CDR3 DNA follows: TGTGCCAGCAGCTTGCCCGGGACACTCAATGAGCAGTTCTTC. This gives the protein CASSLPGTLNEQFF. The chain links TRBV7-9 to TRBJ2-1, with D perhaps matching TRBD1 (6 bases). V was shortened by 3 bases and J by 6 bases, with 12 bases between the two germline ends. The germline V gene encodes CDR1 SEHNR and CDR2 FQNEAQ (reference sequence). The CDR3 runs to 14 residues.

This clonotype was detected only a few times. The CDR3 region is CASSPNSYNEQFF. In DNA form, the CDR3 reads TGTGCCAGCAGCCCGAACTCCTACAATGAGCAGTTCTTC. The chain couples TRBV14 to TRBJ2-1; D unclear. Looked up from germline, CDR1 is SGHDN and CDR2 is FVKESK. This CDR3 is built from 13 residues. Trimming removed 4 bases at V and 0 bases at J, with 4 bases between.

This chain joins TRBV5-1 and TRBJ1-5; tentative D call: TRBD1 (6 bases). This CDR3 region has 13 residues. Germline lookup yields CDR1 SGHRS and CDR2 YFSETQ. V lost 3 bases and J lost 10, with 14 bases in between. CDR3 in amino acids: CASSWGADSPQHF. CDR3 in DNA: TGCGCCAGCAGCTGGGGGGCCGACTCTCCCCAGCATTTT.

This clonotype was found a few times. The chain employs TRBV20-1 and TRBJ2-7; 7 bases align to TRBD2. CDR1 and CDR2 from the germline V gene are DFQATT and SNEGSKA (reference sequence). The CDR3 consists of 14 residues. The DNA for the CDR3 is TGCAGCGCCCCCCCGGCTAGCGGTACCTACGAGCAGTACTTC. Protein sequence: CSAPPASGTYEQYF.

The chain uses TRBV5-1 and TRBJ2-7; TRBD1 agrees at 11 bases. The J call could be wrong; TRBJ2-5 is a better fit for the DNA end. CDR1 and CDR2 from the germline V gene are SGHRS and YFSETQ. This CDR3 contains 15 residues. CDR3 residues: CARRSGQGAAETQYF. The CDR3 nucleotides are TGCGCCAGAAGATCTGGACAGGGGGCTGCAGAGACCCAGTACTTC.

The chain combines TRBV7-2 with TRBJ2-7; tentatively, D is TRBD1 (5 bases). The CDR3 contains 15 residues. V was shortened by 1 base and J by 2 bases, with 12 bases between the two germline ends. Germline CDR1 reads SGHTA; CDR2 reads FQGNSA. The DNA for the CDR3 is TGTGCCAGCAGCTTAGAATTTAACAGGCCCTACGAGCAGTACTTC. It is translated as CASSLEFNRPYEQYF.

A few counts support this clonotype. The chain combines TRBV30 with TRBJ2-7; D may be TRBD1 (6 bases). Germline CDR1 GTSNPN, CDR2 SVGIG (reference sequence). The length of the CDR3 is 13 residues. The V end lost 2 bases, the J end lost 2 bases, and 10 bases lay between the germline ends. The CDR3 spells CAWSSGAAYEQYF. The CDR3 region has the DNA TGTGCCTGGAGTTCAGGGGCAGCCTACGAGCAGTACTTC.

The V and J genes are TRBV7-9 and TRBJ1-1, with a tentative D call TRBD1 (6 bases). The V end was cut by 2 bases, the J end by 6 bases, with 13 bases between. The CDR3 contains 14 residues. Germline V gene lookup returns CDR1 SEHNR and CDR2 FQNEAQ (reference sequence). CDR3 in DNA: TGTGCCAGCAGCTTAATCGAGACAGGCGCTGAAGCTTTCTTT. Translating gives CASSLIETGAEAFF. The whole variable domain, remainder taken from reference TRBV7-9 and TRBJ1-1, is DTGVSQNPRHKITKRGQNVTFRCDPISEHNRLYWYRQTLGQGPEFLTYFQNEAQLEKSRLLSDRFSAERPKGSFSTLEIQRTEQGDSAMYLCASSLIETGAEAFFGQGTRLTVV.

The chain uses TRBV27 and TRBJ2-2, with TRBD2 identical over 9 bases. CDR3 size: 16 residues. Germline CDR1 and CDR2: MNHEY and SMNVEV (reference sequence). The V segment lost 7 bases and the J segment 1 base; nucleotides outside the gene matches: 7. CDR3 protein: CASTLSGGLNTGELFF. The DNA for the CDR3 is TGTGCCAGCACCCTTAGCGGGGGACTGAACACCGGGGAGCTGTTTTTT.

This clonotype came up many times. It is unclear where the CDR3 begins or ends on the DNA, so no DNA is shown, and the CDR3 is as TCRdb lists it. The chain couples TRBV9 to TRBJ2-1; the table's TRBD1 call for D was not verified on the DNA. The length of the CDR3 is 14 amino acids, counting both ends. Germline-derived CDR1 and CDR2 are SGDLS and YYNGEE. CDR3 residues: CASSVGSGTGGSFF.

This clonotype was detected ten times or more. The CDR3 sequence: CASSPGTNTDTQYF. CDR3 nucleotide sequence: TGTGCCAGCAGCCCCGGGACTAACACAGATACGCAGTATTTT. The chain is built from TRBV7-7 and TRBJ2-3; TRBD2 matches at 7 bases. After removal of 5 bases from V and 2 bases from J, the junction contained 4 bases not matched to a gene. The V gene's germline CDR1 is SSHAT and CDR2 FNYEAQ (reference sequence). The CDR3 is 14 residues long.

This clonotype was counted between two and nine times. The chain links TRBV20-1 to TRBJ1-1; no definite D call. The CDR3 has 12 amino acids. The V gene lost 2 bases and the J gene lost 3 bases, with 7 bases spanning the gap. CDR1 is DFQATT and CDR2 is SNEGSKA in the germline V gene (reference sequence). The DNA for the CDR3 is TGCAGTGCTAGAAGGGTGGACACTGAAGCTTTCTTT. It specifies CSARRVDTEAFF.

Only a few counts were recorded for this clonotype. The rearrangement joins TRBV12-3 or TRBV12-4 to TRBJ1-5; TRBD1 matches 9 bases. The CDR3 is 18 amino acids. V was pared by 5 bases and J by 6 bases, with 17 bases of the junction left unmatched. The CDR3 DNA reads TGTGCCAGCAGTCCCCGGGGACAGGGCTCGTCATTGGGTCAGCCCCAGCATTTT. Amino acid sequence: CASSPRGQGSSLGQPQHF.

The rearrangement links TRBV12-3 or TRBV12-4 to TRBJ2-3; D not resolved. This CDR3 contains 11 residues. The V gene lost 9 bases and the J gene lost 3 bases, with 7 bases spanning the gap. The CDR3 spells CARGKTDTQYF. For the CDR3, the DNA is TGTGCCAGAGGAAAAACAGATACGCAGTATTTT.

Only a few counts were recorded for this clonotype. This chain joins TRBV12-3 or TRBV12-4 and TRBJ1-4, with 8 positions matching TRBD1. V dropped 4 bases and J dropped 7; count of bases not matched to a gene: 5. The CDR3 is made up of 14 amino acids. This CDR3 reads CASSSDREGEKLFF. In DNA form, the CDR3 reads TGTGCCAGCAGTTCGGACAGGGAAGGTGAAAAACTGTTTTTT.

This clonotype was found a few times. V is TRBV5-1 and J is TRBJ2-7, with 7 positions matching TRBD1. Germline assignment: CDR1 SGHRS and CDR2 YFSETQ. V lost 4 bases and J lost 5; bases outside the gene matches: 24. The CDR3 consists of 19 residues. The CDR3 region is CASSLGAPTGQLIFHEQYF. The CDR3 region has the DNA TGCGCCAGCAGCCTTGGCGCGCCGACGGGACAGTTGATATTCCACGAGCAGTACTTC.